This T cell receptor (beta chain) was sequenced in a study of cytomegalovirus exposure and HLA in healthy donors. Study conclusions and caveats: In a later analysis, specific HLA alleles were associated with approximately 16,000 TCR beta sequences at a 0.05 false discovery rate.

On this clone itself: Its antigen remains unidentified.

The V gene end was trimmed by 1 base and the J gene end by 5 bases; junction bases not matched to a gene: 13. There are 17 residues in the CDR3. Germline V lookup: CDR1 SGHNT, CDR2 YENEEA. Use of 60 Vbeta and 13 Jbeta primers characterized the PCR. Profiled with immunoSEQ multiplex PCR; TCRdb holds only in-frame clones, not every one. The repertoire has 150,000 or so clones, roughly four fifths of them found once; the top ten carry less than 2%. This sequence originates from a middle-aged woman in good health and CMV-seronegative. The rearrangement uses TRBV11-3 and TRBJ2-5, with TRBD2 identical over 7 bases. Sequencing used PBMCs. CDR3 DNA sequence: TGTGCCAGCAGCTTAGGTGCTCTTGCGGGGGAGAGGGAGACCCAGTACTTC. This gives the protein CASSLGALAGERETQYF.